The sequence of this T cell receptor beta chain was determined in a study of a mutant IDH1 vaccine in newly diagnosed glioma. Study overall: The first vaccination came 4-6 weeks after radiotherapy alone, or with temozolomide cycles. General study results and limits: Pseudoprogression appears to have had no connection to changes in top peripheral T cell clonotypes.

Documented time point: week 11, during vaccination. It was 300 ug of mutant IDH1 20-mer peptide that made up each vaccine dose, given with topical imiquimod. New IDH1-mutant, ATRX-lost WHO grade 3 or 4 astrocytomas occurred in donors. There are a few counts of this clone. The antigen remains unidentified. CDR3 size: 14 residues. The V gene end was trimmed by 8 bases and the J gene end by 4 bases; junction bases not matched to a gene: 8. Germline lookup yields CDR1 LNHDA and CDR2 SQIVND (reference sequence). Repertoires were generated with immunoSEQ multiplex PCR, while TCRdb's copy carries only in-frame clones and drops some. The table shows roughly 130,000 clones, with just under 80% occurring only once.

V is TRBV19 and J is TRBJ1-1; TRBD1 aligns across 9 bases. Specimen: PBMCs, collected from a glioma patient whose treatment included an IDH1 peptide vaccine. This receptor was identified in a man aged 40-55 years with glioma. The CDR3 DNA reads as TGTGCCAGTGGACAGGGGAGTCGAACCACTGAAGCTTTCTTT. Its protein product is CASGQGSRTTEAFF.